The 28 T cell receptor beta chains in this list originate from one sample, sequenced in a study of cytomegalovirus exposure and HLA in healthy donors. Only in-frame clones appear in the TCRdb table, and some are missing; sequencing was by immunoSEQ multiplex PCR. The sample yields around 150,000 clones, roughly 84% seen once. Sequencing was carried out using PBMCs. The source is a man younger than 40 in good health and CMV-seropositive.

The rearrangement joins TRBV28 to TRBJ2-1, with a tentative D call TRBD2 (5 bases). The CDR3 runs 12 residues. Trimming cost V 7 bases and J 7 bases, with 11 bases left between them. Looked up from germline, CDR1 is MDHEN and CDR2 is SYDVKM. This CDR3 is CASNFRGNEQFF. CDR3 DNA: TGTGCCAGCAATTTCCGGGGTAATGAGCAGTTCTTC.

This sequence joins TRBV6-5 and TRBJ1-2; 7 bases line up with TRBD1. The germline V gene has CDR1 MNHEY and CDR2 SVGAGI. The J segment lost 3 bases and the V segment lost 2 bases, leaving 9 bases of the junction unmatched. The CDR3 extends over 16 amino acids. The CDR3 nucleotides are TGTGCCAGCAGTTACCCCGTACGACAGGGACACTATGGCTACACCTTC. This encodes CASSYPVRQGHYGYTF.

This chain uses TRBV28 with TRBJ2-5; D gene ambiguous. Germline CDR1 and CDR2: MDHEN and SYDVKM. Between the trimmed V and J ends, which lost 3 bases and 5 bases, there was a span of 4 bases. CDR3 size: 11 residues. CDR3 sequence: CASSFRETQYF. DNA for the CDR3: TGTGCCAGCAGTTTCCGGGAGACCCAGTACTTC.

CDR3 region: CASSPRDLAGGQNEQFF. CDR3 in DNA: TGCGCCAGCAGCCCAAGGGATCTAGCGGGAGGGCAGAATGAGCAGTTCTTC. V and J are TRBV4-1 and TRBJ2-1; 12 positions agree with TRBD2. Germline V gene sequence: CDR1 MGHRA, CDR2 YSYEKL. This CDR3 comprises 17 residues. Trimming removed 4 bases from V and 7 bases from J; junction bases left unmatched: 11.

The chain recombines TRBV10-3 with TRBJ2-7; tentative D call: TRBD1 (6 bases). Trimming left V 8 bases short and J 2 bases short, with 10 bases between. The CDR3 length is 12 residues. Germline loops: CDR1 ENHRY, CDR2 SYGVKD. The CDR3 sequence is CAIRDTTYEQYF. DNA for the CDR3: TGTGCCATCCGGGACACAACCTACGAGCAGTACTTC.

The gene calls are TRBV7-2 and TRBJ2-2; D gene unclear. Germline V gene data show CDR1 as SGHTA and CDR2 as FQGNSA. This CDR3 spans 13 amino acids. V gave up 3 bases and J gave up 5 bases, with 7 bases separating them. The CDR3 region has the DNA TGTGCCAGCAGCTTTACAGAGACCGGGGAGCTGTTTTTT. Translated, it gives CASSFTETGELFF.

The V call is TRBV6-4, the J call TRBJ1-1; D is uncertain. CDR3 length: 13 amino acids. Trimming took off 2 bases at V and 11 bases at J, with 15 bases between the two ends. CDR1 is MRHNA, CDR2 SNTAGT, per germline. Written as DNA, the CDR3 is TGTGCCAGCAGTGACAACGGAGGGAAGGTGGCTTTCTTT. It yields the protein CASSDNGGKVAFF.

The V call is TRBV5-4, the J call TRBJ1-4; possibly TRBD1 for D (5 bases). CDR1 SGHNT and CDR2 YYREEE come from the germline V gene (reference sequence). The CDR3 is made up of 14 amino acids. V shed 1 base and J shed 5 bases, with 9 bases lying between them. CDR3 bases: TGTGCCAGCAGCTTGAGACAGCAGAATGAAAAACTGTTTTTT. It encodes CASSLRQQNEKLFF.

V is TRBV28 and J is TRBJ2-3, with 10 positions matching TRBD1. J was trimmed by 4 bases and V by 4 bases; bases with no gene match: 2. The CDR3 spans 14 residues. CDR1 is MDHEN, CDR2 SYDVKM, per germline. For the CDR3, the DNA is TGTGCCAGCAGTTGGGACAGGGGCTCAGATACGCAGTATTTT. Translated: CASSWDRGSDTQYF.

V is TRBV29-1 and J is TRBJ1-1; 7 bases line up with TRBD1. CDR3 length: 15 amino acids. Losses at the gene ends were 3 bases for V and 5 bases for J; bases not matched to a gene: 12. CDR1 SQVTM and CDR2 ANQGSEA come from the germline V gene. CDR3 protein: CSVETGWGRWTEAFF. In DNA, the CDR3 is TGCAGCGTTGAGACAGGGTGGGGTCGGTGGACTGAAGCTTTCTTT.

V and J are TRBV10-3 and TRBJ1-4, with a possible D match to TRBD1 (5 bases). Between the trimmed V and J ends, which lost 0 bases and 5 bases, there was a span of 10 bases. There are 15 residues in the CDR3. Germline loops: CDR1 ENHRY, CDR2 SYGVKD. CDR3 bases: TGTGCCATCAGTGAGTCGAAGGGGTCGAATGAAAAACTGTTTTTT. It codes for CAISESKGSNEKLFF.

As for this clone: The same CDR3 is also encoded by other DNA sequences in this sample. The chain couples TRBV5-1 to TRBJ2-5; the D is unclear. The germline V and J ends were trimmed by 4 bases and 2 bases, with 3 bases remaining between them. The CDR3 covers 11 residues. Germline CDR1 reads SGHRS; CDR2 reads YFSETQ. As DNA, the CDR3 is TGCGCCAGCAGCCTGCAAGAGACCCAGTACTTC. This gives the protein CASSLQETQYF.

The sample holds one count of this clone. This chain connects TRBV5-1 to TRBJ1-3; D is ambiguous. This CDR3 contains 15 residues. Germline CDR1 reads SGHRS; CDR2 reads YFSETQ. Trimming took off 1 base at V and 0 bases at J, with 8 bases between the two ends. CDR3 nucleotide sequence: TGCGCCAGCAGCTTGTCACGGTCCTCTGGAAACACCATATATTTT. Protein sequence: CASSLSRSSGNTIYF.

The CDR3 spells CATSPNAPGNEKLFF. CDR3 DNA sequence: TGTGCCACCAGCCCCAACGCCCCAGGGAATGAAAAACTGTTTTTT. The chain couples TRBV15 to TRBJ1-4, with D possibly being TRBD1 (5 bases). The CDR3 has 15 residues. Trimming removed 5 bases from V and 5 bases from J, with 15 bases in between. CDR1 and CDR2 (germline): LNHNV, YYDKDF (reference sequence).

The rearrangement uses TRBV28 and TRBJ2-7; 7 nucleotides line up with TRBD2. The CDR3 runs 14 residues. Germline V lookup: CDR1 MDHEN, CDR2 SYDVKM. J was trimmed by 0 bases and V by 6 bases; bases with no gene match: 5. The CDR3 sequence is CASRPSGNSYEQYF. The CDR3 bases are TGTGCCAGCAGGCCAAGCGGGAACTCCTACGAGCAGTACTTC.

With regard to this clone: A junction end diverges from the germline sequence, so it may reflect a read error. CDR3 loop: CASSFQAGELFF. Written as DNA, the CDR3 is TGTGCTAGCAGCTTTCAGGCCGGGGAGCTGTTTTTT. The chain employs TRBV7-7 and TRBJ2-2; D gene uncertain. CDR1 and CDR2 (germline): SSHAT, FNYEAQ (reference sequence). The CDR3 extends over 12 amino acids. Together with reference TRBV7-7 and TRBJ2-2, the CDR3 gives the full variable domain: GAGVSQSPRYKVTKRGQDVTLRCDPISSHATLYWYQQALGQGPEFLTYFNYEAQPDKSGLPSDRFSAERPEGSISTLTIQRTEQRDSAMYRCASSFQAGELFFGEGSRLTVL.

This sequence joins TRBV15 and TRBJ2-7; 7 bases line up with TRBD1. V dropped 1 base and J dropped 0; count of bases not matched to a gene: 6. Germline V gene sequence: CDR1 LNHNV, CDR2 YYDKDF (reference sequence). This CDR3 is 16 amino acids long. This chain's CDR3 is CATSRVPDRSSYEQYF. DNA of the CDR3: TGTGCCACCAGCAGAGTCCCGGACAGGAGCTCCTACGAGCAGTACTTC.

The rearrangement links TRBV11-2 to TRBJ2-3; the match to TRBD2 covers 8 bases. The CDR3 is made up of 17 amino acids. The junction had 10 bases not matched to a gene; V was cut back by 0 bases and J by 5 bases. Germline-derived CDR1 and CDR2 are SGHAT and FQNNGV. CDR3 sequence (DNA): TGTGCCAGCAGCTTAGATAATCAGCGGGAGACGGTAGATACGCAGTATTTT. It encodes CASSLDNQRETVDTQYF.

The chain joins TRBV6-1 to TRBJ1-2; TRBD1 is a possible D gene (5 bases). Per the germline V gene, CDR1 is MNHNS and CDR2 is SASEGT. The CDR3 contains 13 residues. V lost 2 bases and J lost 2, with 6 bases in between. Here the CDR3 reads CASSERQNYGYTF. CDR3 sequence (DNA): TGTGCCAGCAGTGAAAGACAGAACTATGGCTACACCTTC.

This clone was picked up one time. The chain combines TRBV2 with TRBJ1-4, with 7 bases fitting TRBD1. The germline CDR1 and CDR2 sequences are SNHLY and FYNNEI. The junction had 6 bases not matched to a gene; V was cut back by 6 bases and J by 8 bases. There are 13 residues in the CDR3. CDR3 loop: CASRRDSGEKLFF. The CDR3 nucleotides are TGTGCCAGCAGACGGGACAGCGGGGAAAAACTGTTTTTT.

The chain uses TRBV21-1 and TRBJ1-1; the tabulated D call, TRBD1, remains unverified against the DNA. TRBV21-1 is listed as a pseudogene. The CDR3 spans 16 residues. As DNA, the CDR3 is TGTGCCAGCAGCAAAGTAGCAGGGAAGCTGAACACTGAAGCTTTCTTT. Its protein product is CASSKVAGKLNTEAFF.

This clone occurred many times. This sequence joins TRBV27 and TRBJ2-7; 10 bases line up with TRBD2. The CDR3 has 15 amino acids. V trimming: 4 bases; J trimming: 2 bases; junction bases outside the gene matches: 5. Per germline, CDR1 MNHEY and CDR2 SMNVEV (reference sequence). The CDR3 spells CASSWSGTSAYEQYF. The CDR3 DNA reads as TGTGCCAGCAGTTGGTCAGGGACTAGCGCCTACGAGCAGTACTTC.

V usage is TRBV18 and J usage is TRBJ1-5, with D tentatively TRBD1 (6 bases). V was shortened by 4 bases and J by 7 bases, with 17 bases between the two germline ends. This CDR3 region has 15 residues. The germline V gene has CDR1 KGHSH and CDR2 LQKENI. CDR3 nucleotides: TGTGCCAGCTCACTCTACAGGGAGCCGGGCCAGCCCCAGCATTTT. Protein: CASSLYREPGQPQHF.

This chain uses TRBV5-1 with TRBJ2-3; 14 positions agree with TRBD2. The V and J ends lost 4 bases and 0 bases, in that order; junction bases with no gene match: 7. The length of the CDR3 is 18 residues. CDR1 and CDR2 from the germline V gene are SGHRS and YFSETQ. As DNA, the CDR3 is TGCGCCAGCAGCCCTTGGACTAGCGGGGGGACTAGCACAGATACGCAGTATTTT. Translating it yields CASSPWTSGGTSTDTQYF.

This CDR3 reads CASSEGQGDTYEQYF. The CDR3 DNA follows: TGTGCCAGCAGCGAAGGACAGGGGGATACCTACGAGCAGTACTTC. V and J are TRBV7-3 and TRBJ2-7; 10 nucleotides line up with TRBD1. With V trimmed by 5 bases and J by 2 bases, 6 bases remained unmatched. The CDR3 consists of 15 residues. Germline CDR1 SGHTA, CDR2 FQGTGA.

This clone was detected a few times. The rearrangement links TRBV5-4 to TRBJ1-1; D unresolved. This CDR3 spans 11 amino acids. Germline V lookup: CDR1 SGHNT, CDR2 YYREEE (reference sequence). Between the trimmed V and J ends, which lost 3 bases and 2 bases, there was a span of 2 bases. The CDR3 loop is CASSSNTEAFF. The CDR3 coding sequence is TGTGCCAGCAGCTCAAACACTGAAGCTTTCTTT.

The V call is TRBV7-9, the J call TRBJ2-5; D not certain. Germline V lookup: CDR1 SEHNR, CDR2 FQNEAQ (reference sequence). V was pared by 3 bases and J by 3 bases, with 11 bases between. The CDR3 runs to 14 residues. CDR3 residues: CASSFLRSEETQYF. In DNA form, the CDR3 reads TGTGCCAGCAGCTTCCTGAGGAGCGAAGAGACCCAGTACTTC.

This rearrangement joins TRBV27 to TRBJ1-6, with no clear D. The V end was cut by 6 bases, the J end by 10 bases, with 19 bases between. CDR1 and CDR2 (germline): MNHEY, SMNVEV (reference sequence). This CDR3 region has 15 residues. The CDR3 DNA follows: TGTGCCAGCAGCATGGGGAGCTCTACTGGGTCACCCCTCCACTTT. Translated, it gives CASSMGSSTGSPLHF.